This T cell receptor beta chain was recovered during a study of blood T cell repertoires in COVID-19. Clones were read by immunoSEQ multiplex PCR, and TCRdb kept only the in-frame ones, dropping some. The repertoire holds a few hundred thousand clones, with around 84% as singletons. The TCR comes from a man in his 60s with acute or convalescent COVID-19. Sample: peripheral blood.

The CDR3 spells CASSQPQNYNEQFF. CDR3 bases: TGCGCCAGCAGCCAGCCTCAGAACTACAATGAGCAGTTCTTC. The gene calls are TRBV4-1 and TRBJ2-1; D call uncertain. The CDR3 has 14 amino acids. The V end lost 3 bases, the J end lost 3 bases, and 9 bases lay between the germline ends. The germline V gene has CDR1 MGHRA and CDR2 YSYEKL.